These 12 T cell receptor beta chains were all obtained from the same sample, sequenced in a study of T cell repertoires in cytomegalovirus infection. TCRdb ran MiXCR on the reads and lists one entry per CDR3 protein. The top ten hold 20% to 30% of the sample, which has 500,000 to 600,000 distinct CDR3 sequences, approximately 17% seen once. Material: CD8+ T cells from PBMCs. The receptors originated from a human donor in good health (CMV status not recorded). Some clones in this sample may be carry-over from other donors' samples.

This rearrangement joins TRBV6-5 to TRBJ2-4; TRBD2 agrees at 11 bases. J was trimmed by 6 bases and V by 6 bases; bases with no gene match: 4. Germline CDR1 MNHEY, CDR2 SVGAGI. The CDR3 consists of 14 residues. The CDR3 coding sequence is TGTGCCAGCAGAGCCGGGACTAGCGGAAACATTCAGTACTTC. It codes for CASRAGTSGNIQYF.

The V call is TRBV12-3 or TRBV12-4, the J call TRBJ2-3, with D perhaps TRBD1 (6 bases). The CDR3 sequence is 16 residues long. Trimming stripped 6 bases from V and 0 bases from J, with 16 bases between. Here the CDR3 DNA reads TGTGCCAGCAGCCTAGAACAGGGCCCTAGCACAGATACGCAGTATTTT. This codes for CASSLEQGPSTDTQYF.

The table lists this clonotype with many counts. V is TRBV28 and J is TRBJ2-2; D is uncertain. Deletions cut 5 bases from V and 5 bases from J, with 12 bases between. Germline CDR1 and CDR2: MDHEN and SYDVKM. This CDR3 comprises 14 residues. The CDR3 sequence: CASSPIQMTGELFF. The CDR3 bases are TGTGCCAGCAGTCCCATCCAGATGACCGGGGAGCTGTTTTTT. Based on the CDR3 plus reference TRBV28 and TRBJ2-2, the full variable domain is DVKVTQSSRYLVKRTGEKVFLECVQDMDHENMFWYRQDPGLGLRLIYFSYDVKMKEKGDIPEGYSVSREKKERFSLILESASTNQTSMYLCASSPIQMTGELFFGEGSRLTVL.

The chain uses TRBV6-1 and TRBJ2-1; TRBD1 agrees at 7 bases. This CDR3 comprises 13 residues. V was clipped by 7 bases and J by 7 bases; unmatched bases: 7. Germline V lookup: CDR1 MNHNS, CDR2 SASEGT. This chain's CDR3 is CASIPRGSNEQFF. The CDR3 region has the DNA TGTGCCAGCATCCCCAGGGGGAGTAATGAGCAGTTCTTC.

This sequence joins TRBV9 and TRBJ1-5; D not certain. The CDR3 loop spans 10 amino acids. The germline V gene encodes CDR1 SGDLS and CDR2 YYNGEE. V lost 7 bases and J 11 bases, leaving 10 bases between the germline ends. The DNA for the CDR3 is TGTGCCAGCCCCCGGGGAACCCAGCATTTT. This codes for CASPRGTQHF.

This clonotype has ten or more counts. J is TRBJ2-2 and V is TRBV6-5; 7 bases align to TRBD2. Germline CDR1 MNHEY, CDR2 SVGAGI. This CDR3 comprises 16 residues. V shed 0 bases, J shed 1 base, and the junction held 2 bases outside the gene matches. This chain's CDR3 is CASSYSTGGNTGELFF. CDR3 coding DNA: TGTGCCAGCAGTTACTCGACGGGGGGGAACACCGGGGAGCTGTTTTTT.

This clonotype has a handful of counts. The CDR3 DNA reads as TGTGCCATCAGGATCGGACTAGCGGGCAGCAATGAGCAGTTCTTC. Translating gives CAIRIGLAGSNEQFF. V usage is TRBV10-3 and J usage is TRBJ2-1, with 11 bases fitting TRBD2. V was pared by 6 bases and J by 6 bases, with 7 bases of the junction left unmatched. This CDR3 region has 15 residues. In germline, CDR1 is ENHRY, CDR2 SYGVKD.

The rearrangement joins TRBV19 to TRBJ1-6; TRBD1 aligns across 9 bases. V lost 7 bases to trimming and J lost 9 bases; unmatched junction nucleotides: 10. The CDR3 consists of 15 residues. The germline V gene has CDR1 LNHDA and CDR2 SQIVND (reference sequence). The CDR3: CASKPQQGASSPLHF. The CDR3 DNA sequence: TGTGCCAGTAAACCTCAACAGGGGGCAAGTTCACCCCTCCACTTT.

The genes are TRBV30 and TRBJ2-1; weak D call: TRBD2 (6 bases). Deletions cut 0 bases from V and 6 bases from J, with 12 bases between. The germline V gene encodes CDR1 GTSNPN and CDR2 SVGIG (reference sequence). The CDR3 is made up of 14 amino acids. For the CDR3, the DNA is TGTGCCTGGAGTGTGGGAGGATTCGCCAATGAGCAGTTCTTC. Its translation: CAWSVGGFANEQFF.

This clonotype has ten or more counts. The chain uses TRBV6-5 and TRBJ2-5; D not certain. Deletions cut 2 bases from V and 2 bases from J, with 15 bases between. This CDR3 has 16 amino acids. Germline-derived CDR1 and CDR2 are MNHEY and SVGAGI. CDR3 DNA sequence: TGTGCCAGCAGTTACGGGGTTAGTCGAGTTCAAGAGACCCAGTACTTC. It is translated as CASSYGVSRVQETQYF.

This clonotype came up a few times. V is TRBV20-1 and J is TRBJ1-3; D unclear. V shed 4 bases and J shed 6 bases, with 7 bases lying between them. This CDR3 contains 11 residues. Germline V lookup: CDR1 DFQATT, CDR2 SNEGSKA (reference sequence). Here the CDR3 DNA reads TGCAGTGCTAAGGGTCAAAACACCATATATTTT. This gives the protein CSAKGQNTIYF.

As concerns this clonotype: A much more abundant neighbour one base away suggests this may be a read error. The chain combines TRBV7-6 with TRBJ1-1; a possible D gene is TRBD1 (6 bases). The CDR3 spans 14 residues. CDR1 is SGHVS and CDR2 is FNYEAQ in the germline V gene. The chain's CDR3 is CASSLGQTNTEALF. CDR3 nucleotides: TGTGCCAGCAGCCTAGGACAGACGAACACTGAAGCTTTATTT.